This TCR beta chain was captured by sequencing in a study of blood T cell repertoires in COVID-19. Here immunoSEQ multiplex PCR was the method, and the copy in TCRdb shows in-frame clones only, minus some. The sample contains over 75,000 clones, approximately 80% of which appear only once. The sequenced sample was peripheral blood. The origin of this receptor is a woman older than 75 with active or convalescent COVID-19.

The CDR3 is CASSWTGGRGSPLHF. As DNA, the CDR3 is TGTGCCAGCAGTTGGACAGGAGGTAGAGGTTCACCCCTCCACTTT. The gene calls are TRBV2 and TRBJ1-6; TRBD1 matches at 7 bases. The trim removed 5 bases at V and 9 bases at J, leaving 10 bases unmatched. CDR3 length: 15 amino acids. CDR1 and CDR2 (germline): SNHLY, FYNNEI.